This TCR beta chain is drawn from a study of blood T cell repertoires in COVID-19. Overall study: Researchers got acute and convalescent COVID-19 samples from the United States, Italy and Spain. Nucleic acid was either cDNA or gDNA, and it came from T cells, B-cell-depleted T cells, or PBMCs.

Original processing methods: Reference gene primer amplification yielded estimated nucleated cell counts. The protocol was immunoSEQ multiplex PCR, while the TCRdb copy is restricted to in-frame clones and leaves out a portion. Clone size and V and J calls were adopted from that table, with D and trimming inferred from the DNA. The sample includes a few hundred thousand clones, roughly 90% of them seen just once. Germline CDR1 is SGHRS and CDR2 is YFSETQ. V shed 4 bases, J shed 10 bases, and the junction held 9 bases outside the gene matches. The CDR3 consists of 14 residues. This receptor was identified in a woman aged 30 to 39 with acute or convalescent COVID-19. Sequencing was done on a sample of peripheral blood. This chain links TRBV5-1 with TRBJ2-1; TRBD2 agrees at 9 bases. CDR3 in DNA: TGCGCCAGCAGCAGGGTAGCGGGAGAGAGGGAGCAGTTCTTC. Translating gives CASSRVAGEREQFF.